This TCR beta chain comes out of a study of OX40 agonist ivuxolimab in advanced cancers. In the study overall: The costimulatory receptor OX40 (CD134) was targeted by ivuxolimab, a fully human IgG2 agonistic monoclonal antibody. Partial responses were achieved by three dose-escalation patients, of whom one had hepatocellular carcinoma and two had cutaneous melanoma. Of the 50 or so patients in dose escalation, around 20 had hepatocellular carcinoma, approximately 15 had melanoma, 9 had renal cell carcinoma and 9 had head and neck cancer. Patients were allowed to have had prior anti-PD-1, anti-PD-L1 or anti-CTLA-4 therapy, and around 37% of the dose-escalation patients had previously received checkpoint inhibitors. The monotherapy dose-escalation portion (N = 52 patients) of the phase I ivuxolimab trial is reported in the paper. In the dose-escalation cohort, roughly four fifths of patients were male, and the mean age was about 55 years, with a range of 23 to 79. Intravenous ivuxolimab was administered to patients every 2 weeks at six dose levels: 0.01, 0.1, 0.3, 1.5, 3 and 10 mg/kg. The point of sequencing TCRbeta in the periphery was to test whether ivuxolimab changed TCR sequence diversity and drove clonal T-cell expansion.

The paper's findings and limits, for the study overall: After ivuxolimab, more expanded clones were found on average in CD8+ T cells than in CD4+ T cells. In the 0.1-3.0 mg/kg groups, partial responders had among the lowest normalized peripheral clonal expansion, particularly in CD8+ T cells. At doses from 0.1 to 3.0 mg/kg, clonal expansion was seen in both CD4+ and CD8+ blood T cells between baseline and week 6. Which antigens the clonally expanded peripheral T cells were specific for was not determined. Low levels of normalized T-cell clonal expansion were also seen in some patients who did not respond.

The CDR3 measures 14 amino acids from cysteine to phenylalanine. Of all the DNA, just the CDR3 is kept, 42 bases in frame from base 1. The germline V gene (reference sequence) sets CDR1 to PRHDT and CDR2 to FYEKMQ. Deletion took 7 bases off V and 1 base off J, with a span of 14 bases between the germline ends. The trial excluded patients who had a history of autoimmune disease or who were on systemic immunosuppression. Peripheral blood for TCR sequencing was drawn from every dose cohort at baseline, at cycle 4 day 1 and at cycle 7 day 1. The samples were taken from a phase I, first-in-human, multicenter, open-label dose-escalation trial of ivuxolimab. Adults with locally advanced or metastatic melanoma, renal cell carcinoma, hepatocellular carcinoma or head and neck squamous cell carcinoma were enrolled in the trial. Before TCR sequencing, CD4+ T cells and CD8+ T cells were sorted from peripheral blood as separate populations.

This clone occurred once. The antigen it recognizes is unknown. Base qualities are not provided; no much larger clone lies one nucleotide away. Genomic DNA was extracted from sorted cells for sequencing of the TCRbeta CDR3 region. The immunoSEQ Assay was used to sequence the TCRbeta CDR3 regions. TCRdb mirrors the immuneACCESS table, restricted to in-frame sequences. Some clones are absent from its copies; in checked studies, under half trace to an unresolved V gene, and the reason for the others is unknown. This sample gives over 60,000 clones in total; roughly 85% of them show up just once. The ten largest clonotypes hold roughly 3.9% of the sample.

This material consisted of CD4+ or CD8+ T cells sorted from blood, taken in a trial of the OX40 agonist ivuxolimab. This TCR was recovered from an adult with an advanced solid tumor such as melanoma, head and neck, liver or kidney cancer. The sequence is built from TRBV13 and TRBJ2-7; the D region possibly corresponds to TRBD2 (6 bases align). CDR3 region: CASMRTGTSYEQYF. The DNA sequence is TGTGCCAGCATGAGGACGGGGACTTCCTACGAGCAGTACTTC.